These 12 T cell receptor beta chains came from one sample sequenced in a study of blood T cell repertoires in COVID-19. Only in-frame clones appear in the TCRdb table, and some are missing; sequencing was by immunoSEQ multiplex PCR. The repertoire holds about 49,000 clones, with more than 75% as singletons. Sequenced material: peripheral blood. These receptors were obtained from a woman older than 75 with COVID-19, enrolled during active disease.

V is TRBV7-2 and J is TRBJ2-7, with 9 bases that match TRBD1. J gave up 4 bases and V 1 base, and 2 bases lay outside the gene matches. From germline, CDR1 is SGHTA and CDR2 FQGNSA. CDR3 length: 14 amino acids. The CDR3 sequence is CASSLGQGGYEQYF. The CDR3 region has the DNA TGTGCCAGCAGCTTAGGACAGGGGGGGTACGAGCAGTACTTC.

This clone appeared once. This sequence joins TRBV6-5 and TRBJ2-7, with 9 bases matching TRBD2. Per the germline V gene, CDR1 is MNHEY and CDR2 is SVGAGI. The junction had 13 bases not matched to a gene; V was cut back by 9 bases and J by 7 bases. This CDR3 is 14 amino acids long. The CDR3 nucleotides read TGTGCCAGTATATTGCAGCGGGGGGAGAGGGAGCAGTACTTC. Translation: CASILQRGEREQYF.

V and J are TRBV9 and TRBJ1-3, with D hard to call. CDR3 size: 13 residues. V gave up 4 bases and J gave up 4 bases, with 9 bases separating them. Germline loops: CDR1 SGDLS, CDR2 YYNGEE. The CDR3 sequence: CASSTFLGNTIYF. CDR3 in DNA: TGTGCCAGCAGCACTTTTCTGGGAAACACCATATATTTT. The full variable domain, in which reference TRBV9 and TRBJ1-3 provide the parts outside the CDR3, is DSGVTQTPKHLITATGQRVTLRCSPRSGDLSVYWYQQSLDQGLQFLIQYYNGEERAKGNILERFSAQQFPDLHSELNLSSLELGDSALYFCASSTFLGNTIYFGEGSWLTVV.

The chain employs TRBV5-1 and TRBJ2-3; D is ambiguous. Looked up from germline, CDR1 is SGHRS and CDR2 is YFSETQ. V shed 6 bases and J shed 9 bases, with 23 bases lying between them. This CDR3 is built from 15 residues. In DNA form, the CDR3 reads TGCGCCAGCATGGAGAGCCCCTACCCAGTGCAAACGCAGTATTTT. Translated: CASMESPYPVQTQYF.

The chain recombines TRBV5-1 with TRBJ1-1; D perhaps matches TRBD1 (5 bases). V was clipped by 2 bases and J by 0 bases, with 11 bases between them. The CDR3 is 15 amino acids. Germline CDR1 SGHRS, CDR2 YFSETQ. This CDR3 reads CASSFRQPMNTEAFF. The CDR3 DNA reads TGCGCCAGCAGCTTTCGACAGCCCATGAACACTGAAGCTTTCTTT.

The chain couples TRBV16 to TRBJ1-5; D is undetermined. The CDR3 contains 16 residues. The germline gives CDR1 KGHSY, CDR2 FQNENV. V lost 0 bases and J 2 bases, leaving 11 bases between the germline ends. The CDR3 DNA reads as TGTGCCAGCAGCCAATCCCAGGATTTCGGCAATCAGCCCCAGCATTTT. Translated: CASSQSQDFGNQPQHF.

This rearrangement joins TRBV25-1 to TRBJ2-3; the match to TRBD2 covers 14 bases. J was trimmed by 5 bases and V by 7 bases; bases with no gene match: 8. CDR1 and CDR2 from the germline V gene are MGHDK and SYGVNS. The CDR3 covers 16 residues. The CDR3 protein is CASIPPGLAGGDTQYF. The CDR3 coding sequence is TGTGCCAGCATCCCCCCCGGACTAGCGGGGGGAGATACGCAGTATTTT.

The V gene is TRBV2, the J gene TRBJ1-5; tentative D call: TRBD1 (6 bases). The V end lost 6 bases, the J end lost 4 bases, and 13 bases lay between the germline ends. This CDR3 is built from 14 residues. Germline CDR1 reads SNHLY; CDR2 reads FYNNEI. The CDR3 sequence: CASSVGQSNQPQHF. The CDR3 bases are TGTGCCAGCAGCGTCGGACAGAGTAATCAGCCCCAGCATTTT.

In its sample, this clone was seen a few times. The V call is TRBV9, the J call TRBJ2-7; weak D call: TRBD2 (5 bases). Germline V gene data show CDR1 as SGDLS and CDR2 as YYNGEE. Trimming removed 6 bases at V and 0 bases at J, with 13 bases between. There are 14 residues in the CDR3. Here the CDR3 reads CASNGPGSSYEQYF. Here the CDR3 DNA reads TGTGCCAGCAATGGTCCGGGGAGCTCCTACGAGCAGTACTTC.

This chain links TRBV9 with TRBJ2-3; D is ambiguous. Germline values: CDR1 SGDLS, CDR2 YYNGEE. This CDR3 has 13 residues. V was pared by 0 bases and J by 10 bases, with 12 bases between. CDR3 nucleotides: TGTGCCAGCAGCGTAGCTAAAGGAGTCCCGCAGTATTTT. Protein: CASSVAKGVPQYF. Based on the CDR3 plus reference TRBV9 and TRBJ2-3, the full variable domain is DSGVTQTPKHLITATGQRVTLRCSPRSGDLSVYWYQQSLDQGLQFLIQYYNGEERAKGNILERFSAQQFPDLHSELNLSSLELGDSALYFCASSVAKGVPQYFGPGTRLTVL.

The V call is TRBV28, the J call TRBJ2-7; TRBD1 matches 7 bases. Germline V gives CDR1 MDHEN, CDR2 SYDVKM. Trimming cost V 7 bases and J 0 bases; bases outside gene matches: 9. CDR3 size: 15 residues. The CDR3 nucleotides read TGTGCCAGCAACTCCCCGACAGGGAACTCCTACGAGCAGTACTTC. This translates into CASNSPTGNSYEQYF.

V usage is TRBV27 and J usage is TRBJ1-1; D possibly corresponds to TRBD1 (5 bases). V gave up 8 bases and J gave up 0 bases, with 13 bases separating them. Germline CDR1 and CDR2: MNHEY and SMNVEV (reference sequence). This CDR3 comprises 14 residues. In nucleotides, the CDR3 is TGTGCCAGCTATCAGGGCATCCTGAACACTGAAGCTTTCTTT. This encodes CASYQGILNTEAFF.